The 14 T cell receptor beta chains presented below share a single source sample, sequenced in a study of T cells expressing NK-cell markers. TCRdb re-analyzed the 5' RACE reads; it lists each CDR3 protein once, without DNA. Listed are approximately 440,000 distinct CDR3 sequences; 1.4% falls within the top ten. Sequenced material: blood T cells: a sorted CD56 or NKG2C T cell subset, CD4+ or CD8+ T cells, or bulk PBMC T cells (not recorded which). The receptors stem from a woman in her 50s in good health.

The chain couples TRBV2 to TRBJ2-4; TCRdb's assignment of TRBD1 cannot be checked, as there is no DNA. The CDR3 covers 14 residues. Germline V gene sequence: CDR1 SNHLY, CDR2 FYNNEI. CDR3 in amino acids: CASSYGTDKNIQYF.

CDR3 loop: CASRQGPSRAFF. V gene TRBV27 combines with J gene TRBJ1-1. From germline, CDR1 is MNHEY and CDR2 SMNVEV (reference sequence). CDR3 length: 12 residues.

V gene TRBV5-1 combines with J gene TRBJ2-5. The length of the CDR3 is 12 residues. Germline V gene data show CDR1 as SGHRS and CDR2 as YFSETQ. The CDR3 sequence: CASSQNGETQYF.

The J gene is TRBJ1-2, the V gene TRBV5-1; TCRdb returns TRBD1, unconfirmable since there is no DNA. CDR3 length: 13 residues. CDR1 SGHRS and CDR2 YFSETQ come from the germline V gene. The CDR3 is CASSLVQGYGYTF.

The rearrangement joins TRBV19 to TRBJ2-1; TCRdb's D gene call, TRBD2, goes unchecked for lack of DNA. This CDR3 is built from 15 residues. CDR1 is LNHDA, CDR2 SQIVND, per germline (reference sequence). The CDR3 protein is CASSPRTRTFNELFF.

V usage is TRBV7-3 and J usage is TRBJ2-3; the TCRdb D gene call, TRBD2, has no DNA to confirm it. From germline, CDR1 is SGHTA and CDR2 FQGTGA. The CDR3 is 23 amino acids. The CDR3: CASSLFGWASLSGRKNIAYTQYF.

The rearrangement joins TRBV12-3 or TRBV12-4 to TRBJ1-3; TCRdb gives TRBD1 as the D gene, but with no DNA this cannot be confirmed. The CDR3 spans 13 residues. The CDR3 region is CASSLSGVETIYF.

CDR3 sequence: CASSFGWDSRTQYF. The chain carries TRBV11-2 and TRBJ2-5; the D gene TCRdb calls, TRBD1, cannot be checked with no DNA. Germline loops: CDR1 SGHAT, CDR2 FQNNGV. The length of the CDR3 is 14 residues.

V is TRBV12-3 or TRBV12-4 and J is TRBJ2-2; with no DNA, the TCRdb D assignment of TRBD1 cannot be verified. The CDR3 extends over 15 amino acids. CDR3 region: CASTGTRLLTGELFF.

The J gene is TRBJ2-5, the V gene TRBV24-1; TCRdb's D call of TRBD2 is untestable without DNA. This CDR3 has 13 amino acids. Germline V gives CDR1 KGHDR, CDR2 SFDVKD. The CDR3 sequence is CAAQGTSGETQYF.

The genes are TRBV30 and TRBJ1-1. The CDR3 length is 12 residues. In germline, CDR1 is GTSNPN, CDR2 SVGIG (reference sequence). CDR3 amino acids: CAWMMFGTEAFF.

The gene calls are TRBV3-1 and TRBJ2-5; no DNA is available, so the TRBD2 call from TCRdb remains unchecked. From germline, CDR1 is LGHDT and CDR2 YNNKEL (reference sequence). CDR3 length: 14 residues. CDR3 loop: CASSRRTSEETQYF.

CDR3 sequence reads: CASSLRGKGAYNEQFF. V is TRBV5-8 and J is TRBJ2-1; without DNA, the TCRdb call of TRBD1 cannot be checked. The germline gives CDR1 SGHTS, CDR2 YDEGEE. This CDR3 contains 16 residues.

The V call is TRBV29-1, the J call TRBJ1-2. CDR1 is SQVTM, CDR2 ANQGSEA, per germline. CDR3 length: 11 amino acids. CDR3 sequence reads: CSGKMNYGYTF.